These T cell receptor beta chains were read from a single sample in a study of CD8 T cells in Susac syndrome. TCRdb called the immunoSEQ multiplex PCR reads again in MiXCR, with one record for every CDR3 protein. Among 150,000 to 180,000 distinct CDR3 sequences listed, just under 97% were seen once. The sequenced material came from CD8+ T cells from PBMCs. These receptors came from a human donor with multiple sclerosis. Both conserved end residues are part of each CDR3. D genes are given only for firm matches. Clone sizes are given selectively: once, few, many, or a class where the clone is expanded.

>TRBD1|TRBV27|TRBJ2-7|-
TGTGCCAGCAGTTTCGGCAGGGGGTACTCCTACGAGCAGTACTTC
CASSFGRGYSYEQYF
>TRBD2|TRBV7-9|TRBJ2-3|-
TGTGCCAGCAGCTTAAGTAGGCGGGAGGAGGATACGCAGTATTTT
CASSLSRREEDTQYF
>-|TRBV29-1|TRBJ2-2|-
TGCAGCGCGAGGACAGGGAGGGGATTTAACACCGGGGAGCTGTTTTTT
CSARTGRGFNTGELFF
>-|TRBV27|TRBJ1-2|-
TGTGCCAGCTGTACTGGGACGGCCAGGCAAGCTAACTATGGCTACACCTTC
CASCTGTARQANYGYTF
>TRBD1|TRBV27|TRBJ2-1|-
TGTGCCAGCAGTTTCCTCCCCTCCGGGACAGGGATTAACAATGAGCAGTTCTTC
CASSFLPSGTGINNEQFF
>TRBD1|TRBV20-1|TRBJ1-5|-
TGCAGTGCTAGAGACAGGGGGCTAAGTCAGCCCCAGCATTTT
CSARDRGLSQPQHF
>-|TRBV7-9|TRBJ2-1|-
TGTGCCAGCAGCTTAAGTGAGCAGTTCTTC
CASSLSEQFF
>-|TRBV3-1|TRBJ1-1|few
TGCGCCAGCAGCCAAGACGGGGGGACTGAAGCTTTCTTT
CASSQDGGTEAFF
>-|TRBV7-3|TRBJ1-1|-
TGTGCCAGCAGCTTAGGAACAGGGAGTGGCACTGAAGCTTTCTTT
CASSLGTGSGTEAFF
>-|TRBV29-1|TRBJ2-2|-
TGCAGCGTGGAGGGATCGGGAAACACCGGGGAGCTGTTTTTT
CSVEGSGNTGELFF
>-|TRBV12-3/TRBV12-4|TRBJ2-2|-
TGTGCCAGCAGCCCCGGCGGTGGCGGGGAGCTGTTTTTT
CASSPGGGGELFF
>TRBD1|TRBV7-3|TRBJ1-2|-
TGTGCCAGCAGCCTACAGGGGAACTATGGCTACACCTTC
CASSLQGNYGYTF
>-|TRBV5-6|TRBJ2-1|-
TGTGCCAGCAGCCCCGGAACTGGGGGACTCGAGCAGTTCTTC
CASSPGTGGLEQFF
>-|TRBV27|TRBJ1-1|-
TGTGCCAGCAGTACCCAGAGCCTCTGGAATGAAGCTTTCTTT
CASSTQSLWNEAFF
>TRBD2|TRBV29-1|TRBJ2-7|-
TGCAGCGTTCTAGCGGGGAACTACGAGCAGTACTTC
CSVLAGNYEQYF
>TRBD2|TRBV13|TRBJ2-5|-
TGTGCCAGCACCTGGGAGGGTCAAGAGACCCAGTACTTC
CASTWEGQETQYF
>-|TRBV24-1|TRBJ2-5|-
TGTGCCACCAGTGATTCCCTAGGGGCGAAAGAGACCCAGTACTTC
CATSDSLGAKETQYF
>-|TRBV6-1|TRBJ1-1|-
TGTGCCAGCAGTGAAGCGCTTAGCGGCAGGGTGAACACTGAAGCTTTCTTT
CASSEALSGRVNTEAFF
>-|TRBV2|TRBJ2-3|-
TGTGCCAGCAGGAACTACCACAGGGAACCTACGCAGTATTTT
CASRNYHREPTQYF
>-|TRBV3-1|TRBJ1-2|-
TGTGCCAGCAGCCAGTCCCTCAAGCCAAAGACCCCCTATGGCTACACCTTC
CASSQSLKPKTPYGYTF
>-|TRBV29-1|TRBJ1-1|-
TGCAGCGTGACCTCAGGATACACTGAAGCTTTCTTT
CSVTSGYTEAFF
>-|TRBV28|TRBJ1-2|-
TGTGCCAGCAGCGATGTTCCAGGAACTGGCTACACCTTC
CASSDVPGTGYTF
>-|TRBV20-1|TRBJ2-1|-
TGCAGTGCTGCCCCTTATCTAGGTAATGAGCAGTTCTTC
CSAAPYLGNEQFF
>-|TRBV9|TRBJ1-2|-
TGTGCCAGCAGAATGGCATATGGCTACACCTTC
CASRMAYGYTF
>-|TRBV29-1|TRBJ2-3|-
TGCAGCGTTGAGCTTGATACGCAGTATTTT
CSVELDTQYF
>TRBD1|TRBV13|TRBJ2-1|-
TGTGCCAGCAGCTTAGGCGGACAGGGGGGGAATGAGCAGTTCTTC
CASSLGGQGGNEQFF
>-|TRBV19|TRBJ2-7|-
TGTGCCAGTAGTATCACTGCCACCTACGAGCAGTACTTC
CASSITATYEQYF
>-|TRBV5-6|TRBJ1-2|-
TGTGCCAGCACCTGGCTGATCGACACCAACTATGGCTACACCTTC
CASTWLIDTNYGYTF
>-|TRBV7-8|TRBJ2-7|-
TGTGCCAGCAGCACCAGTCGGGTTTACGAGCAGTACTTC
CASSTSRVYEQYF
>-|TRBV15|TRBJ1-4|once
TGTGCCACCAGCAGACACAGGGCTGGGGATGAAAAACTGTTTTTT
CATSRHRAGDEKLFF
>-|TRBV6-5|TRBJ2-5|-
TGTGCCAGCAGTTATGGCAGCTACCAAGAGACCCAGTACTTC
CASSYGSYQETQYF
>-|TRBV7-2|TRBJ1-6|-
TGTGCCAGCAGCTTAGAACAGACTTCACCCCTCCACTTT
CASSLEQTSPLHF
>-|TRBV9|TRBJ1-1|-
TGTGCCAGCAGCACCAAGGGACAAACGAACACTGAAGCTTTCTTT
CASSTKGQTNTEAFF
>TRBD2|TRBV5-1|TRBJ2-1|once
TGCGCCAGCAGCTTGGGAGGCGGGGGGGCGAACAATGAGCAGTTCTTC
CASSLGGGGANNEQFF
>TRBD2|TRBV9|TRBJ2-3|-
TGTGCCAGCGACGGACTAGCCTCAACAGATACGCAGTATTTT
CASDGLASTDTQYF
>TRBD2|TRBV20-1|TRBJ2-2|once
TGCAGTGCTAGTCTCAGCGGGGGTAACACCGGGGAGCTGTTTTTT
CSASLSGGNTGELFF
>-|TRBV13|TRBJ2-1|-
TGTGCCAGCAGCCCCAGCCCAAACAATGAGCAGTTCTTC
CASSPSPNNEQFF
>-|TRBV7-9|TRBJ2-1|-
TGTGCCAGCAGCTTACCCCCCCTCGATGAGCAGTTCTTC
CASSLPPLDEQFF
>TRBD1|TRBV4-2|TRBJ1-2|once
TGTGCCAGCAGCCAGCCCCCGACAGGGACTGAAGATGGCTACACCTTC
CASSQPPTGTEDGYTF
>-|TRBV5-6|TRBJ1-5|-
TGTGCCAGCCAGGGGATGGATCAGCCCCAGCATTTT
CASQGMDQPQHF
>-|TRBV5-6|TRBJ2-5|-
TGTGCCAGCAGCTTGGCCGTAACAGGGAATCAAGAGACCCAGTACTTC
CASSLAVTGNQETQYF
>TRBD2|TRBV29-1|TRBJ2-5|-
TGCAGCGTGTTTAGCGGGGGACAGGAGACCCAGTACTTC
CSVFSGGQETQYF
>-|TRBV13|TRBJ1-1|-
TGTGCCAGCAGCTTAGGAGAACTGAACACTGAAGCTTTCTTT
CASSLGELNTEAFF
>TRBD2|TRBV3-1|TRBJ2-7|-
TGTGCCAGCAGCCCCGGACTAGGGAGCTCCTACGAGCAGTACTTC
CASSPGLGSSYEQYF
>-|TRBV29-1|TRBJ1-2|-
TGCAGCGTTCAAAGCCCAGAACAGGGTGCGGGCTACACCTTC
CSVQSPEQGAGYTF
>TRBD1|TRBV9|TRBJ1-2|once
TGTGCCAGCAGCGTGGGACAGGGAAGCTATGGCTACACCTTC
CASSVGQGSYGYTF
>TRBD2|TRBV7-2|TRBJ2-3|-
TGTGCCAGCAGCTTTCTAAGCGGGGGGGCAGTAGATACGCAGTATTTT
CASSFLSGGAVDTQYF
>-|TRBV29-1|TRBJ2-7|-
TGCAGCGTTGGCGTAGGATCTAACTACGAGCAGTACTTC
CSVGVGSNYEQYF
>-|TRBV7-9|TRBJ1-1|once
TGTGCCAGCAGCCCGCCTATCAGTATAATGAACACTGAAGCTTTCTTT
CASSPPISIMNTEAFF
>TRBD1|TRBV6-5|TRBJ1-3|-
TGTGCCAGCAGTTACTGGGACAGCTCTGGAAACACCATATATTTT
CASSYWDSSGNTIYF
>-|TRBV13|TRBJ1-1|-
TGTGCCAGCAGCTTAAATGGGCCGGGTGATACTTTCTTT
CASSLNGPGDTFF
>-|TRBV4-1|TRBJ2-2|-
TGCGCCAGCCGCTCCCCTGCAGAGGAGCTGTTTTTT
CASRSPAEELFF
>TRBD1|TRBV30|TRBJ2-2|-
TGTGCCTGGGACAGGGGGAGCACCGGGGAGCTGTTTTTT
CAWDRGSTGELFF
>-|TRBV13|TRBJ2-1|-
TGTGCCAGCAGCTTAACAGAGTACAATGAGCAGTTCTTC
CASSLTEYNEQFF
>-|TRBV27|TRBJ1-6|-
TGTGCCAGCGGATACCCGACCGGTAATTCACCCCTCCACTTT
CASGYPTGNSPLHF
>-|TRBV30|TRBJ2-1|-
TGTGCCTGGAGTATCTTCGCCTACAATGAGCAGTTCTTC
CAWSIFAYNEQFF